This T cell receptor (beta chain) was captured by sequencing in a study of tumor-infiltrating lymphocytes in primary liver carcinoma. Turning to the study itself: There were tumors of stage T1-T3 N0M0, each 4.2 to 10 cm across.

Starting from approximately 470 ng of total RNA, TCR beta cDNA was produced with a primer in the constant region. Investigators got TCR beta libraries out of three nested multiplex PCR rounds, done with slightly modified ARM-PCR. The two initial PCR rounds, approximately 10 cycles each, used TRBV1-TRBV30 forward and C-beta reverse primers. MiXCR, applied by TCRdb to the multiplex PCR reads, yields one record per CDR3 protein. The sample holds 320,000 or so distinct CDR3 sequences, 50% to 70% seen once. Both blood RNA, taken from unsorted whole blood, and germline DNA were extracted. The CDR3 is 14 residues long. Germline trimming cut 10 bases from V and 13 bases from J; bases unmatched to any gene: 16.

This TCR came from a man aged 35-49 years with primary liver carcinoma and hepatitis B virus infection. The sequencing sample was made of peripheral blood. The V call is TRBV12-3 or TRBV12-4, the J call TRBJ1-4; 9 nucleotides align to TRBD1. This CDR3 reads CAIGGTGNRDGLFF. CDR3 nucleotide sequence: TGTGCCATCGGGGGGACAGGGAACCGAGACGGACTGTTTTTT.